The 12 T cell receptor beta chains below come from one sample, sequenced in a study of blood T cell repertoires in COVID-19. TCRdb's table, derived via immunoSEQ multiplex PCR, lists solely in-frame clones and lacks some. The sample lists nearly 70,000 clones; roughly 90% were seen once. The material sequenced was peripheral blood. These receptors were taken from a man between 40 and 49 years old with COVID-19, enrolled during active disease.

This clone showed up just once. This chain connects TRBV12-5 to TRBJ2-5; the match to TRBD2 covers 10 bases. With V trimmed by 1 base and J by 7 bases, 12 bases remained unmatched. The CDR3 is made up of 17 amino acids. From germline, CDR1 is LGHNT and CDR2 FRNRAP. CDR3 in DNA: TGTGCTAGTGGTTTGGAGGCTAGCGGGGGCCTAATGGGGACCCAGTACTTC. As protein: CASGLEASGGLMGTQYF.

The count of this clone is one. CDR3 in DNA: TGTGCCTGGAAAAGGACTGACCCTGAGACCCAGTACTTC. Residues: CAWKRTDPETQYF. The chain employs TRBV30 and TRBJ2-5; D perhaps matches TRBD2 (5 bases). V dropped 4 bases and J dropped 5 bases, with 14 bases sitting between them. The CDR3 has 13 residues. Germline V gives CDR1 GTSNPN, CDR2 SVGIG (reference sequence).

This clone showed up just once. The chain uses TRBV3-1 (or the pseudogene TRBV3-2) and TRBJ2-3, with a tentative D call TRBD2 (7 bases). Germline loops: CDR1 LGHDT, CDR2 YNNKEL (reference sequence). Deletions cut 2 bases from V and 0 bases from J, with 9 bases between. The CDR3 contains 15 residues. The CDR3 loop is CASSQRGGSTDTQYF. CDR3 sequence (DNA): TGTGCCAGCAGCCAAAGGGGGGGAAGCACAGATACGCAGTATTTT.

This clone was picked up a small number of times. The chain combines TRBV28 with TRBJ1-2; 9 bases match TRBD1. Germline CDR1 and CDR2: MDHEN and SYDVKM. CDR3 length equals 14 residues. V trimming: 7 bases; J trimming: 8 bases; junction bases outside the gene matches: 11. The CDR3 sequence: CASTVPDRGGGYTF. CDR3 DNA sequence: TGTGCCAGCACCGTCCCGGACAGGGGTGGGGGCTACACCTTC.

The gene calls are TRBV3-1 (or the pseudogene TRBV3-2) and TRBJ2-1; 8 bases match TRBD2. Unmatched junction bases numbered 5, after V lost 1 base and J lost 3 bases. The length of the CDR3 is 16 residues. The germline CDR1 and CDR2 sequences are LGHDT and YNNKEL (reference sequence). CDR3 loop: CASSQAGGGYYNEQFF. For the CDR3, the DNA is TGTGCCAGCAGCCAAGCGGGGGGGGGCTACTACAATGAGCAGTTCTTC.

In the case of this clone: At the DNA level, this CDR3 is encoded by other sequences in the same sample as well. V is TRBV10-3 and J is TRBJ2-3; 8 bases fit TRBD2. Germline loops: CDR1 ENHRY, CDR2 SYGVKD. CDR3 length equals 13 residues. With 9 bases clipped from V and 1 base from J, the junction kept 3 bases outside the gene matches. The CDR3 bases are TGTGCCATTAAAGCGGGGGGCACAGATACGCAGTATTTT. This translates into CAIKAGGTDTQYF.

V and J are TRBV28 and TRBJ1-3; no clear D. The CDR3 is 16 residues long. Germline-derived CDR1 and CDR2 are MDHEN and SYDVKM. The germline V and J ends were trimmed by 4 bases and 4 bases, with 17 bases remaining between them. The CDR3 sequence: CASSSGQYGSGNTIYF. Written as DNA, the CDR3 is TGTGCCAGCAGTTCTGGGCAATATGGGTCGGGAAACACCATATATTTT.

The chain employs TRBV10-3 and TRBJ1-1; the match to TRBD1 covers 8 bases. The V segment lost 8 bases and the J segment 2 bases; nucleotides outside the gene matches: 4. The CDR3 is 13 amino acids. Germline V gives CDR1 ENHRY, CDR2 SYGVKD. In DNA form, the CDR3 reads TGTGCCATCGGAGGGACAGGCAACACTGAAGCTTTCTTT. Its protein product is CAIGGTGNTEAFF.

This chain uses TRBV19 with TRBJ2-3; tentative D call: TRBD2 (6 bases). Trimming left V 6 bases short and J 6 bases short, with 13 bases between. Germline CDR1 LNHDA, CDR2 SQIVND (reference sequence). The CDR3 consists of 13 residues. The CDR3 here is CASSLYSGDTQYF. The CDR3 DNA reads TGTGCCAGTAGCCTATACAGCGGGGATACGCAGTATTTT.

The chain couples TRBV7-8 to TRBJ2-3; 8 nucleotides line up with TRBD2. The germline CDR1 and CDR2 sequences are SGHVS and FQNEAQ. Trimming cost V 2 bases and J 3 bases; bases outside gene matches: 1. The CDR3 length is 14 residues. This chain's CDR3 is CASSLTSGTDTQYF. CDR3 nucleotide sequence: TGTGCCAGCAGCTTAACTAGCGGAACAGATACGCAGTATTTT.

This chain uses TRBV7-9 with TRBJ2-6; D might be TRBD2 (7 bases). The CDR3 length is 19 residues. The germline CDR1 and CDR2 sequences are SEHNR and FQNEAQ (reference sequence). The ends were cut back, 4 bases at V and 0 bases at J, with 19 bases in the middle. The CDR3 DNA reads as TGTGCCAGCAGCTCACGGGGTCGGGGGGCAACCTCTGGGGCCAACGTCCTGACTTTC. Translating gives CASSSRGRGATSGANVLTF.

This clone showed up just once. The chain carries TRBV7-9 and TRBJ2-1; 15 bases align to TRBD2. Looked up from germline, CDR1 is SEHNR and CDR2 is FQNEAQ (reference sequence). The CDR3 covers 18 residues. Losses at the gene ends were 4 bases for V and 1 base for J; bases not matched to a gene: 5. CDR3 bases: TGTGCCAGCAGCTCGGGACTAGCGGGGGGCCCTTCCTACAATGAGCAGTTCTTC. Encoded protein: CASSSGLAGGPSYNEQFF.